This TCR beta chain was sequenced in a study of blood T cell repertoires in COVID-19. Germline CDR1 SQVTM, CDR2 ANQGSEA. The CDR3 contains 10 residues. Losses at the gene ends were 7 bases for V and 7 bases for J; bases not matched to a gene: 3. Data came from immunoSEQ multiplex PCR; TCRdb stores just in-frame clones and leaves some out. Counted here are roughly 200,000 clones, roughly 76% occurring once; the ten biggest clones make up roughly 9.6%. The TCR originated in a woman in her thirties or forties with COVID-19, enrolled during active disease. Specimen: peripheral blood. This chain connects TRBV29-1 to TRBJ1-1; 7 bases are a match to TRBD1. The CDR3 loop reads CSATGNEAFF. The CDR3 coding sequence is TGCAGCGCGACAGGGAATGAAGCTTTCTTT.